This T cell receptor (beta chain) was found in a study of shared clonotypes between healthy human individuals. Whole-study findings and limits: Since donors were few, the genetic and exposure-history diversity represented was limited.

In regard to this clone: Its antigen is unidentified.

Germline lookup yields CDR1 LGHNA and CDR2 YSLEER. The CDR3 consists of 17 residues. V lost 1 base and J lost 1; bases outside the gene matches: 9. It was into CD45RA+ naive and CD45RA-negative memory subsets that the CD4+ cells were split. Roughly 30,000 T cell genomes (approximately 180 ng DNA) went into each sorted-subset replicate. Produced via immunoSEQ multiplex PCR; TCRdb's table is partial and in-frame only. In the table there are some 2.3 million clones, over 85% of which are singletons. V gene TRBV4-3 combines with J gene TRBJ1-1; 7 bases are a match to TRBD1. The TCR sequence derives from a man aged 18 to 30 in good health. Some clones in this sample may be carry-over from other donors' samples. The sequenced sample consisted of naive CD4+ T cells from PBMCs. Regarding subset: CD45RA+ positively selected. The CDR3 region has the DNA TGCGCCAGCAGCCAAGGTCTCGGGACAGCCCGGAACACTGAAGCTTTCTTT. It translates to CASSQGLGTARNTEAFF.